This TCR beta chain was captured by sequencing in a study of shared clonotypes between healthy human individuals. About the research overall: The composition of the donors was two women and a few men aged 18 to 49. Study-wide points: Donors were few, which limited the genetic and exposure-history diversity represented.

V gave up 6 bases and J gave up 7 bases; unmatched junction bases: 3. The length of the CDR3 is 14 residues. Germline V gives CDR1 WNHNN, CDR2 SYGVQD (reference sequence). Method: immunoSEQ multiplex PCR; TCRdb's copy keeps in-frame clones and lacks some. This sample has under 1,100,000 clones, with roughly 80% found just once. Details on this clone: The antigen remains unidentified. This may arise from a read error, as a much more abundant clone is one base away.

The specimen was memory CD4+ T cells sorted from blood. Subset meaning: CD45RA-negative fraction. This chain connects TRBV10-1 to TRBJ1-6; 10 bases line up with TRBD1. The clonotype comes from a man between 18 and 35 years old in good health. The CDR3 bases are TGCGCCAGCAGCGCGGGACAGGGGAATTCACCCCTCCACTTT. Encoded protein: CASSAGQGNSPLHF.